The entry that follows covers one T cell receptor (beta chain) sequence. What this receptor recognizes is not known. Base qualities are not recorded, but no much larger clone differs from it by a single base. The entire isolated RNA was reverse transcribed using the High Capacity cDNA Reverse Transcription Kit, and thus expressed TCRB transcripts were sequenced. Naive, central memory and regulatory T cell samples underwent deep immunoSEQ sequencing, averaging roughly 3.5 million total reads per sample. Sorted cells were lysed in RLT buffer and RNA was extracted with DNase-treated RNeasy Micro or Mini kits, depending on cell number. To prevent cross-contamination, every cell subset was processed on its own, while patient and healthy donor samples were processed together. TCRB sequences were amplified from cDNA with the immunoSEQ multiplex PCR, producing 87-bp fragments spanning the CDR3 region. Amplicons were sequenced on the Illumina HiSeq platform. Regarding the original processing steps: Synthetic template baselines were used to correct PCR bias computationally, reads within Hamming distance 2 were collapsed, and singletons that could not be merged were discarded. Reads were aligned against IMGT to assign V, D and J genes, CDR3 length and insertions or deletions at six rearrangement sites. Within each subset, clonotype counts were normalized to the number of sorted cells before true diversity and Gini coefficients were calculated with the tcR R package. Repertoire sharing was quantified using the overlap coefficient calculated on TCRB nucleotide sequences. Out-of-frame TCRB sequences from naive cells were analyzed to stand in for the pre-selection repertoire. The clones in this table, taken by TCRdb from immuneACCESS, are in-frame only. Not every clone is retained; where verified, under half of the shortfall comes from an unresolved V gene, and the cause of the rest is unknown. That table supplies the V and J calls and clone size; D and trimming were determined from the DNA. Recorded for this sample are approximately 150,000 clones; roughly 60% of them occurred a single time. Jointly, the top ten make up about 0.089% of the sample.

The CDR1 and CDR2 encoded by the germline V gene (reference sequence) are SEHNR and FQNEAQ. There are 14 amino acids in the CDR3, from cysteine to phenylalanine inclusive. Only the CDR3 portion is preserved as DNA: 42 bases, with reading frame beginning at the first base. Deletion took 5 bases off V and 2 bases off J, with a span of 12 bases between the germline ends. The sample originates from a study of beta chain features in type 1 diabetes (dated by TCRdb to between 2018 and 2020). Context from the whole study: Mean age, gender distribution, total cell number and subset yield were not different between patients and healthy donors. In the study, TCRB repertoires of sorted circulating CD4+ T cell subsets from recently diagnosed type 1 diabetes patients were compared with those of matched healthy donors. A total of about 110 million sorted cells were examined across all samples, and the number of cells per subset was strongly correlated with RNA yield. Naive and central memory subsets were obtained from all 30 or so donors, but regulatory and stem cell-like memory subsets were isolated from only 8 patients and about 8 healthy donors. Overall study outcomes, separate from this receptor: Only small numbers of individuals were included in the HLA sub-analyses, which left unresolved whether HLA type had any influence on TCRB rearrangement. Shorter templates might be favored by PCR, yet because patient and control samples were amplified and corrected together, any such skew would affect both groups equally. Naive, central memory and regulatory TCRB repertoires appeared to be more similar among patients than among healthy donors. Because cDNA was sequenced instead of genomic DNA, highly expressing activated cells could be over-represented, though the groups showed no difference in activation or CD3 levels. Type 1 diabetes patients showed a moderate but significant shortening of TCRB CDR3 length in all four CD4+ subsets. At VDJ recombination sites, type 1 diabetes patients had fewer insertions and more deleted nucleotides, which implies abnormalities in thymic rearrangement.

From each donor, a single peripheral blood sample of 95 to 150 mL on average was drawn into heparinised tubes. Naive, central memory, regulatory and stem cell-like memory CD4+ T cells were sorted on a BD FACSAria II using a panel including CD45RO, CCR7, CD25, CD127, CD95 and CD27. All sorted populations exceeded 95% purity. PBMCs were isolated immediately by Lymphoprep density gradient centrifugation and stained directly without culture. Samples were stained and sorted in pairs, with one healthy donor and one patient per experiment, so that batch effects were minimized. Recombination connected TRBV7-9 to TRBJ2-5; the D gene could be TRBD1 or TRBD2, each one agreeing over 5 bases. The source is a man between 25 and 39 years old with type 1 diabetes. What was sequenced was naive CD4+ T cells from blood. The cell subset or site label, as the study defines it: true naive CD4+ T cells. The nucleotide sequence is given as TGTGCCAGCAGCATCGGGACGTTGCAAGAGACCCAGTACTTC. This encodes CASSIGTLQETQYF. Where the CDR3 stops, the reference TRBV7-9 and TRBJ2-5 genes take over; the full variable domain is DTGVSQNPRHKITKRGQNVTFRCDPISEHNRLYWYRQTLGQGPEFLTYFQNEAQLEKSRLLSDRFSAERPKGSFSTLEIQRTEQGDSAMYLCASSIGTLQETQYFGPGTRLLVL.